The 3 T cell receptor beta chains given below trace back to one sample, sequenced in a study of blood T cell repertoires in COVID-19. The method was immunoSEQ multiplex PCR; TCRdb's version includes in-frame clones alone and lacks a portion of them. The repertoire includes 60,000 or so clones, roughly four fifths of them detected once, and about 16% sits in the top ten. The material sequenced was peripheral blood. The receptors were sampled from an elderly man with acute or convalescent COVID-19.

This chain connects TRBV6-5 to TRBJ1-3; the D is unclear. CDR1 and CDR2 (germline): MNHEY, SVGAGI. The CDR3 loop spans 15 amino acids. V shed 6 bases and J shed 0 bases, with 12 bases lying between them. The CDR3 DNA reads as TGTGCCAGCAGGACCGGACTGATCTCTGGAAACACCATATATTTT. Residues: CASRTGLISGNTIYF.

V is TRBV29-1 and J is TRBJ1-2; a weak D match, TRBD1 (5 bases). V was clipped by 6 bases and J by 0 bases, with 11 bases between them. The CDR3 consists of 13 residues. Germline values: CDR1 SQVTM, CDR2 ANQGSEA. CDR3 residues: CSVATGSNYGYTF. The DNA of the CDR3 is TGCAGCGTCGCAACAGGTTCTAACTATGGCTACACCTTC.

This chain uses TRBV6-6 with TRBJ2-7; D is possibly TRBD2 (7 bases). In germline, CDR1 is MNHNY, CDR2 SVGAGI (reference sequence). Deletions cut 7 bases from V and 9 bases from J, with 19 bases between. CDR3 size: 13 residues. The CDR3 protein is CASTFGGQALQYF. CDR3 sequence (DNA): TGTGCCAGCACCTTCGGGGGGCAAGCGTTGCAGTACTTC.